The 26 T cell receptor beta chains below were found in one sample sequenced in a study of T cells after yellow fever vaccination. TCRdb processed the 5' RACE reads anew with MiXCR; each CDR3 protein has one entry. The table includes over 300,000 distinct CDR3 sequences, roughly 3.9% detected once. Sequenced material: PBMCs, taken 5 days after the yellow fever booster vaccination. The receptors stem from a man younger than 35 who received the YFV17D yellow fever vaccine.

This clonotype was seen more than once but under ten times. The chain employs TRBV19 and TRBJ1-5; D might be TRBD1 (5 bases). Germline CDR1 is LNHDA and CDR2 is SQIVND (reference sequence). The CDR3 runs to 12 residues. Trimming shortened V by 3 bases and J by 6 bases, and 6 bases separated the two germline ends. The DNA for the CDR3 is TGTGCCAGTAGTATCGGGGGTCAGCCCCAGCATTTT. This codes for CASSIGGQPQHF.

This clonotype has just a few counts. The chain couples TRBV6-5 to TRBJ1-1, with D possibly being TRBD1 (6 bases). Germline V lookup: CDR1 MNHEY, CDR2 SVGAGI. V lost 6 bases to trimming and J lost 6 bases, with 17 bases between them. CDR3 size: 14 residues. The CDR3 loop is CASSSRGGRPEAFF. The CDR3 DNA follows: TGTGCCAGCAGCTCTCGGGGGGGGCGGCCTGAAGCTTTCTTT.

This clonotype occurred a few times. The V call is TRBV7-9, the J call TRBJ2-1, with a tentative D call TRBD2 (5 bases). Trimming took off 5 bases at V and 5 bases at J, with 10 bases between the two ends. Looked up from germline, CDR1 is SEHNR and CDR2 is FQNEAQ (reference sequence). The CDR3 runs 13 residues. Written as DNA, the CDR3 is TGTGCCAGCAGCCCGTCCGGGGACAATGAGCAGTTCTTC. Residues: CASSPSGDNEQFF.

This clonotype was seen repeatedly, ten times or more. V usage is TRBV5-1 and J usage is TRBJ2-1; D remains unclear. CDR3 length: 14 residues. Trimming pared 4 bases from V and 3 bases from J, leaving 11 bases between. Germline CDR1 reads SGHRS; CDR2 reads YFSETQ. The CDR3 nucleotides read TGCGCCAGCAGCGAGGAGATCCTCTACAATGAGCAGTTCTTC. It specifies CASSEEILYNEQFF. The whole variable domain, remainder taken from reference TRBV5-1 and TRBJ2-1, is KAGVTQTPRYLIKTRGQQVTLSCSPISGHRSVSWYQQTPGQGLQFLFEYFSETQRNKGNFPGRFSGRQFSNSRSEMNVSTLELGDSALYLCASSEEILYNEQFFGPGTRLTVL.

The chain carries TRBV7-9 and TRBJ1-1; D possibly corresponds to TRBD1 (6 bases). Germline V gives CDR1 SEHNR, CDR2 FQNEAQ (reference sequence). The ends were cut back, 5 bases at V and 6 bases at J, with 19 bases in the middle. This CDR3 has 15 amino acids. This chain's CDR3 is CASSPMGGLFSEAFF. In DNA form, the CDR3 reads TGTGCCAGCAGCCCGATGGGGGGCCTATTCTCTGAAGCTTTCTTT. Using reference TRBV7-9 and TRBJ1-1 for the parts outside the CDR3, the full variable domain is DTGVSQNPRHKITKRGQNVTFRCDPISEHNRLYWYRQTLGQGPEFLTYFQNEAQLEKSRLLSDRFSAERPKGSFSTLEIQRTEQGDSAMYLCASSPMGGLFSEAFFGQGTRLTVV.

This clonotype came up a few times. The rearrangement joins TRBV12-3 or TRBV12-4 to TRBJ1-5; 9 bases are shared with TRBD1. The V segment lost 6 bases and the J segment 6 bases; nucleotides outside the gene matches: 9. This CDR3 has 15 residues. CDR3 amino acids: CASSRQGDASQPQHF. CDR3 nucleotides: TGTGCCAGCAGCCGACAGGGGGATGCAAGTCAGCCCCAGCATTTT.

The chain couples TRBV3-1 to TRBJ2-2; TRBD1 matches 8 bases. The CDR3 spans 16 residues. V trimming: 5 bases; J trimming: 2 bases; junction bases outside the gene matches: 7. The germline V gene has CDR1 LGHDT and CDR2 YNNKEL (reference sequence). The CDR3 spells CASSSLDRDNTGELFF. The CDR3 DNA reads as TGTGCCAGCAGCTCCTTGGACAGGGACAACACCGGGGAGCTGTTTTTT.

The CDR3 coding sequence is TGTGCCAGTAGCAAAGCGCCCCTCTCCGGGACAACTGAAGCTTTCTTT. This encodes CASSKAPLSGTTEAFF. The chain combines TRBV19 with TRBJ1-1, with D possibly matching TRBD1 (6 bases). Germline CDR1 LNHDA, CDR2 SQIVND (reference sequence). This CDR3 is 16 amino acids long. V was trimmed by 6 bases and J by 5 bases, leaving 22 bases between them.

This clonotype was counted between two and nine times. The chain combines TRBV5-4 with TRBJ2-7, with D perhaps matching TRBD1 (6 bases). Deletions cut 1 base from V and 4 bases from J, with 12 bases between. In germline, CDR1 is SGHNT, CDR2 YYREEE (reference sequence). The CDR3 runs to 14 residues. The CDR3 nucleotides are TGTGCCAGCAGCTTGAGGGCAGGGGAGTACGAGCAGTACTTC. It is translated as CASSLRAGEYEQYF.

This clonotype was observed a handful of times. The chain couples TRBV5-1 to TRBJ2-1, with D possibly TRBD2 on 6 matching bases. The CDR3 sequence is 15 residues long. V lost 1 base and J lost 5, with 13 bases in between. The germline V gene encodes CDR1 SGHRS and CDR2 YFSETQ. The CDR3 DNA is TGCGCCAGCAGCTTGTATGCGGGAAACGACAATGAGCAGTTCTTC. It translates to CASSLYAGNDNEQFF.

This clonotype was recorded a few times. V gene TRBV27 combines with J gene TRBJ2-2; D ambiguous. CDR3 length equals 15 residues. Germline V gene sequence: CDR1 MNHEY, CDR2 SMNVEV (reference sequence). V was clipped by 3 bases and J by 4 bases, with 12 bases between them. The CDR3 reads CASSFGPTVTGELFF. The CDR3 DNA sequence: TGTGCCAGCAGTTTCGGTCCCACGGTCACCGGGGAGCTGTTTTTT.

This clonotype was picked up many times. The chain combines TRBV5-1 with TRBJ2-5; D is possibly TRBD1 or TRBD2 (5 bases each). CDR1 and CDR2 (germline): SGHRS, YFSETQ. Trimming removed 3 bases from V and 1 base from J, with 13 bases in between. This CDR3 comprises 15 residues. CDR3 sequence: CASSWGPKVQETQYF. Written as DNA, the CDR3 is TGCGCCAGCAGCTGGGGACCCAAGGTCCAAGAGACCCAGTACTTC.

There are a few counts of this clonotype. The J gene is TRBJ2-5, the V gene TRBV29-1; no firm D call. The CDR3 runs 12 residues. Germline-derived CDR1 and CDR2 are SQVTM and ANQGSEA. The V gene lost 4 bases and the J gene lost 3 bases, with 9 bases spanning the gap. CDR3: CSVGAPEETQYF. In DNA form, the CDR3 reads TGCAGCGTTGGGGCTCCCGAAGAGACCCAGTACTTC. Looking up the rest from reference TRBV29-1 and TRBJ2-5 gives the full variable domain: SAVISQKPSRDICQRGTSLTIQCQVDSQVTMMFWYRQQPGQSLTLIATANQGSEATYESGFVIDKFPISRPNLTFSTLTVSNMSPEDSSIYLCSVGAPEETQYFGPGTRLLVL.

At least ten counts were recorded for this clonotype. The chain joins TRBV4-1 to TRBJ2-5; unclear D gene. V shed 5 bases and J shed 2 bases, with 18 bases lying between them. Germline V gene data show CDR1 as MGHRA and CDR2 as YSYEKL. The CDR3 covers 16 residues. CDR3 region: CASSFEPTDAQETQYF. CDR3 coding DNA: TGCGCCAGCAGCTTCGAACCGACCGACGCACAAGAGACCCAGTACTTC.

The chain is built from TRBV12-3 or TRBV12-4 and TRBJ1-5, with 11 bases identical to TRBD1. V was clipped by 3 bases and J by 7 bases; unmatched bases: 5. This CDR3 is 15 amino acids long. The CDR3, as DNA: TGTGCCAGCAGTTTGGGACAGGGGGTCTTCCAGCCCCAGCATTTT. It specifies CASSLGQGVFQPQHF.

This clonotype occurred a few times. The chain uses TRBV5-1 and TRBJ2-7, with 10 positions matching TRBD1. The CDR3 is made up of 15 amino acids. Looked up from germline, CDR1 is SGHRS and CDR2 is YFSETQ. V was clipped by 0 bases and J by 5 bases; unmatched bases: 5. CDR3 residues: CASSLGTGGDDEQYF. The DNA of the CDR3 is TGCGCCAGCAGCTTGGGGACAGGGGGTGATGACGAGCAGTACTTC.

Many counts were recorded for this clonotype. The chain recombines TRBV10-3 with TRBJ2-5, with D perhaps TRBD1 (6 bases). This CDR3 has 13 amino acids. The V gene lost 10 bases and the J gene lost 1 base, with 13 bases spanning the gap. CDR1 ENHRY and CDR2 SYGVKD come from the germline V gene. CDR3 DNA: TGTGCCAGCCACAGGGATCTCCAAGAGACCCAGTACTTC. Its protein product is CASHRDLQETQYF.

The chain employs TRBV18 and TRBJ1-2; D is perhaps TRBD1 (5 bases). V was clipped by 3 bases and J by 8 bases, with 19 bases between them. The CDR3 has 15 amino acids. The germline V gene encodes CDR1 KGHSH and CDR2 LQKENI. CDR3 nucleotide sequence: TGTGCCAGCTCACCTCAAAAGGGGATTGCTGAGGGCTACACCTTC. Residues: CASSPQKGIAEGYTF.

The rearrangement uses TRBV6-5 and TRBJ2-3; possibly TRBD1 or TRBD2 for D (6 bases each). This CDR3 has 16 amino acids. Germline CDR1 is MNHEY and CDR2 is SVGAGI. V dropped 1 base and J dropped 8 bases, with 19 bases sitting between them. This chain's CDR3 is CASSYWSGGASGTQYF. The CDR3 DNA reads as TGTGCCAGCAGTTACTGGTCCGGGGGCGCCAGCGGTACGCAGTATTTT.

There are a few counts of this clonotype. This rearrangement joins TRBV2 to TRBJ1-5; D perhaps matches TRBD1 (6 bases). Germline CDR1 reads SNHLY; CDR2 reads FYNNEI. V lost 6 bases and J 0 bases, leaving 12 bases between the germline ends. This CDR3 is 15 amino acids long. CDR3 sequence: CASRGQYSSNQPQHF. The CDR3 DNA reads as TGTGCCAGCAGGGGACAATATTCTAGCAATCAGCCCCAGCATTTT.

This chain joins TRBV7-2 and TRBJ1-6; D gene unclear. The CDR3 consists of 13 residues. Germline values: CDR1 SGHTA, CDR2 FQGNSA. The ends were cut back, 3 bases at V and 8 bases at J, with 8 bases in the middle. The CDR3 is CASSFDADSPLHF. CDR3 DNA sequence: TGTGCCAGCAGCTTCGACGCCGATTCACCCCTCCACTTT.

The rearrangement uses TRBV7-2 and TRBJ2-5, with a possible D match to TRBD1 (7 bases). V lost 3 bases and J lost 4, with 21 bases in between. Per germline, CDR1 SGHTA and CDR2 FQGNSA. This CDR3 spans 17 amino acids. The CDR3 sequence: CASSFGGDSGGLETQYF. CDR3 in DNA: TGTGCCAGCAGCTTCGGTGGGGACTCAGGGGGGTTAGAGACCCAGTACTTC.

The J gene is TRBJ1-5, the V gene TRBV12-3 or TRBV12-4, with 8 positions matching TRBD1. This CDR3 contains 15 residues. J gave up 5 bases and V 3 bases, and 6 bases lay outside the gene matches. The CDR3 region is CASSLQGAAYQPQHF. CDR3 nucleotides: TGTGCCAGCAGTTTGCAGGGGGCTGCATATCAGCCCCAGCATTTT.

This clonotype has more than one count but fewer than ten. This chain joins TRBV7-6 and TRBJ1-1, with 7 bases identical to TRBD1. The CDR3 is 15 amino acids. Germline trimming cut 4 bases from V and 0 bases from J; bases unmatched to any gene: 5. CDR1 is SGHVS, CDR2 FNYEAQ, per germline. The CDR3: CASSSKTGMNTEAFF. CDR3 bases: TGTGCCAGCAGCTCCAAGACAGGGATGAACACTGAAGCTTTCTTT.

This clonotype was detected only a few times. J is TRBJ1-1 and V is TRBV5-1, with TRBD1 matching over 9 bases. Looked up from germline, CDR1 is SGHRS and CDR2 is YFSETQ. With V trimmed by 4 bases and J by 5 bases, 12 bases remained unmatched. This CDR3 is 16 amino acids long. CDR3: CASSTNPGTGWTEAFF. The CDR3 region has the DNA TGCGCCAGCAGCACTAACCCCGGGACAGGGTGGACTGAAGCTTTCTTT.

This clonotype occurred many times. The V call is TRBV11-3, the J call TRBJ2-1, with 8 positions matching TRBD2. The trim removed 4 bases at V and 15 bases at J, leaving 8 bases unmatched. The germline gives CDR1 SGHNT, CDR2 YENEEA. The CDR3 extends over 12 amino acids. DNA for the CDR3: TGTGCCAGCAGCTACTCGGGGGGGCCTCTGTTCTTC. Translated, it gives CASSYSGGPLFF.